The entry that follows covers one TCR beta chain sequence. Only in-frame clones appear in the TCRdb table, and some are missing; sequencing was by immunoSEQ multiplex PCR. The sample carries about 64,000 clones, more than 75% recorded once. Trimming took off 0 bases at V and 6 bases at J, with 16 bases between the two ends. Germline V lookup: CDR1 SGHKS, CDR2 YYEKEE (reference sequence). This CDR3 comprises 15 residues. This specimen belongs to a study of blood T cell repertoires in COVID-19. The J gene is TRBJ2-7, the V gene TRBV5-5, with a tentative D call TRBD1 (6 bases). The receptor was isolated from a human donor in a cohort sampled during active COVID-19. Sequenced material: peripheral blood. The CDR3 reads CASSLAAQGIGEQYV. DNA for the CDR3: TGTGCCAGCAGCTTGGCGGCACAGGGAATCGGCGAGCAGTACGTC.